This TCR beta chain was observed in a study of OX40 agonist ivuxolimab in advanced cancers. Describing the broader study: The costimulatory receptor OX40 (CD134) was targeted by ivuxolimab, a fully human IgG2 agonistic monoclonal antibody. Intravenous ivuxolimab was administered to patients every 2 weeks at six dose levels: 0.01, 0.1, 0.3, 1.5, 3 and 10 mg/kg. Among the approximately 54 dose-escalation patients, some 20 had hepatocellular carcinoma, some 15 melanoma, 9 renal cell carcinoma and 9 head and neck cancer. The dose-escalation cohort was 82.7% male with a mean age of about 60 years, ranging from about 23 to 85. Prior anti-PD-1, anti-PD-L1 or anti-CTLA-4 therapy was permitted, and approximately 39% of dose-escalation patients had received checkpoint inhibitors. Three dose-escalation patients achieved partial responses, one with hepatocellular carcinoma and two with cutaneous melanoma. Peripheral TCRbeta sequencing aimed to test whether ivuxolimab altered TCR sequence diversity and caused clonal T-cell expansion. The paper reports the monotherapy dose-escalation portion (N = 52 patients) of the phase I ivuxolimab trial.

CDR1 and CDR2, per the germline V gene, are MNHEY and SVGAGI. V was cut back by 0 bases and J by 3 bases, leaving a gap of 6 bases between them. Inclusive of the bounding cysteine and phenylalanine, the CDR3 is 14 residues long. Only the CDR3 part of the read is kept: 42 bases, read in frame from the first base. Broad study findings and their caveats: In the 0.1-3.0 mg/kg groups, partial responders were among the patients with the lowest normalized peripheral clonal expansion, particularly in CD8+ T cells. At doses of 0.1 to 3.0 mg/kg, clonal expansion of both CD4+ and CD8+ T cells in blood was seen between baseline and week 6. Low levels of normalized T-cell clonal expansion were also seen in some patients who did not respond. Antigen specificity was not determined for the clonally expanded peripheral T cells. On average, CD8+ T cells showed more expanded clones than CD4+ T cells after ivuxolimab.

Patients with a history of autoimmune disease or receiving systemic immunosuppression were excluded from the trial. Peripheral blood for TCR sequencing was drawn from every dose cohort at baseline, at cycle 4 day 1 and at cycle 7 day 1. The samples were taken from a phase I, first-in-human, multicenter, open-label dose-escalation trial of ivuxolimab. Adults with locally advanced or metastatic head and neck squamous cell, hepatocellular, melanoma or renal cell carcinoma were enrolled in the trial. CD4+ and CD8+ T cells were sorted separately from peripheral blood before TCR sequencing. Genomic DNA was isolated from the sorted cells so that the TCRbeta CDR3 region could be sequenced. TCRbeta CDR3 regions were sequenced using the immunoSEQ Assay. TCRdb took over this immuneACCESS table, retaining in-frame rearrangements with V and J assigned. Such tables are incomplete; in checked studies, under half of the missing clones stem from an unresolved V gene, and the remainder is unexplained. Across this sample there are around 65,000 clones, with roughly 90% seen only once. The ten largest make up roughly 5% of the sample.

Notes on this clone: This receptor's antigen is unknown. No base-level quality is on record; no much larger clone is a single base apart.

Specimen: CD4+ or CD8+ T cells sorted from blood, collected in a trial of the OX40 agonist ivuxolimab. This chain joins TRBV6-5 to TRBJ1-5; no D gene is confidently identified. The receptor was derived from an adult with an advanced solid tumor such as melanoma, head and neck, liver or kidney cancer. The CDR3 region: CASSYSRNNQPQHF. The base sequence is TGTGCCAGCAGTTACTCTAGGAACAATCAGCCCCAGCATTTT.